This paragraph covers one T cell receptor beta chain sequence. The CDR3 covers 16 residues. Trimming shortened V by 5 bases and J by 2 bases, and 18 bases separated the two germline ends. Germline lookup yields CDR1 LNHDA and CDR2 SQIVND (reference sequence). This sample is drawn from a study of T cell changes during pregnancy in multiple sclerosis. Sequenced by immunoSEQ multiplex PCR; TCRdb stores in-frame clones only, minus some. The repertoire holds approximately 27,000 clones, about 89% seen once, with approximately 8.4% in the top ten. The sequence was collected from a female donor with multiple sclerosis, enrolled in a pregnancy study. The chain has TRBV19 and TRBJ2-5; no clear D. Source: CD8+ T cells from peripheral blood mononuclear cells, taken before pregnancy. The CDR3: CASSLSVEAPQETQYF. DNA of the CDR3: TGTGCCAGTAGTCTCTCAGTAGAGGCCCCGCAAGAGACCCAGTACTTC.